The T cell receptor (beta chain) described here comes from a study of blood T cell repertoires in COVID-19 (dated by TCRdb to about 2020). As for the study more broadly: The collaborator samples originated in the United States, Italy and Spain and spanned the acute and convalescent phases of COVID-19. The prospective study material was composed of cDNA or gDNA derived from T cells, B-cell-depleted T cells, or PBMCs. The dataset comprised deeply sampled blood TCRbeta repertoires from subjects exposed to, actively infected with, or recovered from COVID-19. The repertoires were released in a freely available public database intended as a resource for research on the immune response to SARS-CoV-2. Samples were obtained from the ongoing ImmuneRACE study (first 160 participants) and from some 1,300 subjects provided by 6 global collaborators. A de-identified subject ID, COVID-19 status, age in years and sex were almost always included in the sample metadata. HLA class I and class II types, where available, came from metadata supplied by the sample provider rather than from assay-based typing. Results and caveats for the whole study, not just this receptor: How much clinical and demographic metadata was included differed by source and by participant, and the metadata was provided uncurated.

TCRbeta CDR3 regions were amplified from genomic DNA by means of the immunoSEQ Assay, a bias-controlled multiplex PCR. As for the original processing: Nucleated cell counts per sample were estimated from amplification of reference gene primers within the assay. To quantify the absolute abundance of each unique TCRbeta CDR3 rearrangement, sequence reads were collapsed and filtered. For each sample, productive Simpson clonality was calculated as the square root of Simpson's diversity index across productive rearrangements. TCRdb mirrors the immuneACCESS table, restricted to in-frame sequences. Some clones are absent from its copies; in checked studies, under half trace to an unresolved V gene, and the reason for the others is unknown. The V and J calls and clone size are taken from that table; D and trimming were inferred from the DNA. This sample has 97,000 or so clones in its table, and around 90% of those were observed once. The ten largest account for under 6.5% of the sample.

One collaborating source in Seattle enrolled patients while the patients were actively infected and followed the patients over time throughout the course of disease. Each collaborating institution followed its own protocols to collect whole blood in K2EDTA tubes. Collaborator samples were shipped for TCRbeta analysis as frozen whole blood, isolated PBMCs, or DNA extracted from either sample type. After removal of 2 bases from V and 0 bases from J, the junction retains 11 bases not matched to a gene. The CDR3 goes from the cysteine to the phenylalanine over 18 residues. Solely the CDR3 DNA is kept, with 54 bases framed from the first base. The germline V gene yields MNHEY for CDR1 and SVGEGT for CDR2. Concerning this clone itself: What this receptor recognizes is not known. Per-base qualities were not stored, and no clone one base away is much larger.

This TCR derives from a woman aged 45-59 years with COVID-19, enrolled during active disease. The sequenced material came from peripheral blood. The chain employs TRBV6-2 or TRBV6-3 and TRBJ2-7; a stretch of 9 junction bases matches TRBD1. The nucleotide sequence is TGTGCCAGCAGTTACGGGACAGGGCGGGACGTTAGCTCCTACGAGCAGTACTTC. This encodes CASSYGTGRDVSSYEQYF.